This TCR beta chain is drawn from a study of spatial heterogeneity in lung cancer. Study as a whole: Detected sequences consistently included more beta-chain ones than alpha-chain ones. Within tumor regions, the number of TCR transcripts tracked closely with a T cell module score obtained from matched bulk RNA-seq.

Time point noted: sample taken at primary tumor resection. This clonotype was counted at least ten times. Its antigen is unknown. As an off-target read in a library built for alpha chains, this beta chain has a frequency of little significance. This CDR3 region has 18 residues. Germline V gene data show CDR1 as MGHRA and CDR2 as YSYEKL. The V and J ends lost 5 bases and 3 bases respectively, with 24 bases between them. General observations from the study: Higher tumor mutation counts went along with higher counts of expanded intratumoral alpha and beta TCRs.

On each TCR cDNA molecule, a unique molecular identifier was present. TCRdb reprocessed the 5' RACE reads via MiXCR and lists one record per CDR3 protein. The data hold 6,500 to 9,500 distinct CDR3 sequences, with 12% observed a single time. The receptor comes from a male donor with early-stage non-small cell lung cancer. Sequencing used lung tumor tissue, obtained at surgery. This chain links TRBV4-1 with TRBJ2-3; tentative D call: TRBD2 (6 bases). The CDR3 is CASSFPGRGKGKTDTQYF. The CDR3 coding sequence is TGCGCCAGCAGCTTTCCAGGGCGGGGAAAGGGCAAAACAGATACGCAGTATTTT.